This T cell receptor (beta chain) is from a study of blood T cell repertoires in COVID-19. Original handling: Reference gene primer amplification gave nucleated cell count estimates. The data were produced by immunoSEQ multiplex PCR, yet TCRdb's version contains in-frame clones alone and is incomplete. Clonal size and the V and J genes are those of that table, whereas D and trimming came from the DNA. The repertoire consists of about 390,000 clones, with more than 75% occurring once and the leading ten covering roughly a tenth. Sequencing used PBMCs or T cells enriched from blood (not recorded which). The receptor's source is a woman between 45 and 65 years old who had recovered from COVID-19.

The DNA of the CDR3 is TGTGCCAGCAGCCCCGAGGGTTACTCCTATAATTCACCCCTCCACTTT. This codes for CASSPEGYSYNSPLHF. The rearrangement joins TRBV2 to TRBJ1-6; the D is unclear. The CDR3 sequence is 16 residues long. CDR1 is SNHLY and CDR2 is FYNNEI in the germline V gene. V lost 6 bases and J 0 bases, leaving 12 bases between the germline ends. The complete variable domain, with remaining parts taken from reference TRBV2 and TRBJ1-6, reads EPEVTQTPSHQVTQMGQEVILRCVPISNHLYFYWYRQILGQKVEFLVSFYNNEISEKSEIFDDQFSVERPDGSNFTLKIRSTKLEDSAMYFCASSPEGYSYNSPLHFGNGTRLTVT.